Described below is a single TCR beta chain sequence and its context. The data stem from a study of blood T cell repertoires in COVID-19. Assay: immunoSEQ multiplex PCR; the TCRdb copy retains only in-frame clones and omits some. The sample has fewer than 450,000 clones; approximately 90% are singletons. Germline V CDR1 and CDR2: MGHRA, YSYEKL. The germline V and J ends were trimmed by 0 bases and 8 bases, with 23 bases remaining between them. The CDR3 is 18 amino acids. Sequenced: peripheral blood. The rearrangement links TRBV4-1 to TRBJ2-1; D is perhaps TRBD1 (6 bases). This TCR came from a woman in her forties or fifties with COVID-19, enrolled during active disease. CDR3 nucleotide sequence: TGCGCCAGCAGCCAAGACTCCGGGACAAATGTTCTTACTGATGAGCAGTTCTTC. Translation gives CASSQDSGTNVLTDEQFF.